This T cell receptor (beta chain) was recovered during a study of blood T cell repertoires in COVID-19. Study overall: The analysed material was cDNA or gDNA that came from T cells, B-cell-depleted T cells, or PBMCs.

In its sample, this clone was seen a few times. Germline V gene sequence: CDR1 SQVTM, CDR2 ANQGSEA. Trimming took 7 bases from V and 4 from J, leaving 17 bases between them. This CDR3 is 14 amino acids long. Original data processing: Reference gene primer amplification yielded estimated nucleated cell counts. The method was immunoSEQ multiplex PCR; TCRdb's version includes in-frame clones alone and lacks a portion of them. V, J and clone size are taken as reported in that table, and D and trimming were inferred from the DNA itself. The sample holds about 120,000 clones, approximately 88% seen once. Input material: peripheral blood. The V call is TRBV29-1, the J call TRBJ1-3; a possible D gene is TRBD1 (5 bases). The clonotype originates from a man aged 45 to 65 with acute or convalescent COVID-19. The CDR3: CSASVGPAGNTIYF. DNA of the CDR3: TGCAGCGCCTCGGTGGGGCCGGCCGGAAACACCATATATTTT.